Listed here are 6 T cell receptor beta chains from one sample, sequenced in a study of PD-1 blockade in mismatch repair-deficient tumors. Sequencing used immunoSEQ multiplex PCR; TCRdb keeps in-frame clones, though not all of them. The profile shows more than 30,000 clones, approximately 85% of them singletons. The sample here was peripheral blood, taken less than 95 weeks after starting pembrolizumab. These receptors all stem from an adult with mismatch repair-deficient cancer.

The rearrangement joins TRBV7-2 to TRBJ2-1, with 7 bases fitting TRBD1. This CDR3 spans 15 amino acids. The germline V gene has CDR1 SGHTA and CDR2 FQGNSA. V shed 4 bases, J shed 9 bases, and the junction held 12 bases outside the gene matches. CDR3 coding DNA: TGTGCCAGCAGCTCCACAGGGGTAAGGTCGGGTGAGCAGTTCTTC. This encodes CASSSTGVRSGEQFF.

In DNA, the CDR3 is TGCGCCAGCAGCTCCCCGACAGGGATTAACACCGGGGAGCTGTTTTTT. Translated, it gives CASSSPTGINTGELFF. The chain is built from TRBV5-1 and TRBJ2-2; 7 positions match TRBD1. This CDR3 comprises 16 residues. After removal of 3 bases from V and 2 bases from J, the junction contained 7 bases not matched to a gene. Germline loops: CDR1 SGHRS, CDR2 YFSETQ.

The J gene is TRBJ1-1, the V gene TRBV6-5; D is undetermined. Germline V gene sequence: CDR1 MNHEY, CDR2 SVGAGI. This CDR3 contains 15 residues. Between the trimmed V and J ends, which lost 5 bases and 10 bases, there was a span of 23 bases. DNA of the CDR3: TGTGCCAGCAGTACTCCGGCGTTAGGATTTAGTGGAGCTTTCTTT. This gives the protein CASSTPALGFSGAFF.

Here the CDR3 reads CASSLWTGGVTEAFF. CDR3 nucleotide sequence: TGTGCCAGCAGCTTATGGACAGGGGGAGTCACTGAAGCTTTCTTT. The V gene is TRBV7-9, the J gene TRBJ1-1; 10 nucleotides line up with TRBD1. Per the germline V gene, CDR1 is SEHNR and CDR2 is FQNEAQ (reference sequence). The CDR3 spans 15 residues. Trimming took 2 bases from V and 4 from J; bases not matched to a gene: 4.

The chain combines TRBV5-1 with TRBJ2-1, with 10 nucleotides matching TRBD2. V trimming: 2 bases; J trimming: 3 bases; junction bases outside the gene matches: 5. Germline lookup yields CDR1 SGHRS and CDR2 YFSETQ. The CDR3 runs 16 residues. The CDR3 DNA follows: TGCGCCAGCAGCTTAGGACTAGCGGATCTCTACAATGAGCAGTTCTTC. Amino acid sequence: CASSLGLADLYNEQFF.

This sequence joins TRBV6-5 and TRBJ2-1, with 8 bases matching TRBD1. V gave up 6 bases and J gave up 9 bases; unmatched junction bases: 10. Germline CDR1 and CDR2: MNHEY and SVGAGI. This CDR3 contains 14 residues. The DNA of the CDR3 is TGTGCCAGCAGAGATCCAGGGGGCCTCCGTGAGCAGTTCTTC. This encodes CASRDPGGLREQFF.